These 24 T cell receptor beta chains came from one sample sequenced in a study of cytomegalovirus exposure and HLA in healthy donors. With 60 Vbeta and 13 Jbeta primers, the PCR was carried out. Produced via immunoSEQ multiplex PCR; TCRdb's table is partial and in-frame only. Counted here are 130,000 or so clones, approximately 72% occurring once; the ten biggest clones make up under 7.5%. What was sequenced was PBMCs. The origin of the receptors is a woman between 55 and 75 years old in good health and CMV-seronegative.

The chain recombines TRBV19 with TRBJ2-5, with 8 bases matching TRBD1. Germline CDR1 and CDR2: LNHDA and SQIVND (reference sequence). CDR3 length equals 15 residues. The J segment lost 4 bases and the V segment lost 3 bases, leaving 7 bases of the junction unmatched. CDR3 loop: CASSMRTGLSETQYF. CDR3 in DNA: TGTGCCAGTAGTATGAGGACAGGGTTGTCAGAGACCCAGTACTTC.

The CDR3 spells CATGDRNTGELFF. DNA for the CDR3: TGTGCCACCGGGGACAGGAACACCGGGGAGCTGTTTTTT. The chain links TRBV6-5 to TRBJ2-2; TRBD1 matches 7 bases. V lost 10 bases to trimming and J lost 1 base; unmatched junction nucleotides: 3. Germline loops: CDR1 MNHEY, CDR2 SVGAGI. The CDR3 length is 13 residues.

The chain couples TRBV10-1 to TRBJ2-1, with TRBD1 matching over 9 bases. CDR3 length: 19 amino acids. V shed 0 bases, J shed 5 bases, and the junction held 14 bases outside the gene matches. Germline assignment: CDR1 WNHNN and CDR2 SYGVQD (reference sequence). The CDR3 region is CASSESGGTGTEKDNEQFF. Written as DNA, the CDR3 is TGCGCCAGCAGTGAGTCAGGGGGGACAGGGACAGAAAAAGACAATGAGCAGTTCTTC.

This chain uses TRBV27 with TRBJ2-1; D possibly corresponds to TRBD2 (5 bases). This CDR3 has 12 amino acids. V lost 3 bases and J lost 9, with 9 bases in between. The germline gives CDR1 MNHEY, CDR2 SMNVEV (reference sequence). The CDR3 reads CASSFPGGEQFF. The DNA for the CDR3 is TGTGCCAGCAGTTTCCCTGGAGGTGAGCAGTTCTTC.

The chain couples TRBV7-9 to TRBJ2-1; D is unclear. CDR1 SEHNR and CDR2 FQNEAQ come from the germline V gene (reference sequence). The CDR3 is 14 amino acids. CDR3 sequence: CAFGYGNSYNEQFF. The CDR3 DNA reads as TGTGCATTCGGGTACGGAAACTCCTACAATGAGCAGTTCTTC.

This chain uses TRBV9 with TRBJ2-7; 8 positions agree with TRBD2. V dropped 2 bases and J dropped 3; count of bases not matched to a gene: 4. The CDR3 totals 14 residues. Per germline, CDR1 SGDLS and CDR2 YYNGEE. DNA for the CDR3: TGTGCCAGCAGCGTTAGCGGGGAGATCTACGAGCAGTACTTC. Encoded protein: CASSVSGEIYEQYF.

The chain joins TRBV5-4 to TRBJ2-7, with 9 positions matching TRBD1. CDR1 and CDR2 from the germline V gene are SGHNT and YYREEE (reference sequence). With V trimmed by 3 bases and J by 3 bases, 4 bases remained unmatched. There are 14 residues in the CDR3. CDR3 sequence: CASSWRDRDYEQYF. The CDR3 bases are TGTGCCAGCAGCTGGCGGGACAGGGACTACGAGCAGTACTTC.

V usage is TRBV7-2 and J usage is TRBJ2-3; 8 bases agree with TRBD1. The germline V gene has CDR1 SGHTA and CDR2 FQGNSA. The trim removed 10 bases at V and 0 bases at J, leaving 6 bases unmatched. The CDR3 is made up of 14 amino acids. CDR3 bases: TGTGCCACCGAGAGGACAGGGAGCACAGATACGCAGTATTTT. This gives the protein CATERTGSTDTQYF.

The V call is TRBV11-3, the J call TRBJ1-1; 11 nucleotides agree with TRBD1. The CDR3 contains 17 residues. V lost 5 bases to trimming and J lost 4 bases; unmatched junction nucleotides: 12. The germline gives CDR1 SGHNT, CDR2 YENEEA. The CDR3 DNA reads as TGTGCCAGCAGCAGTACCCTAGGGACAGGGGGAAGCACTGAAGCTTTCTTT. Its translation: CASSSTLGTGGSTEAFF.

CDR3 region: CASSLMGGLYNEQFF. CDR3 in DNA: TGTGCCAGCAGCCTGATGGGGGGGCTCTACAATGAGCAGTTCTTC. The chain employs TRBV14 and TRBJ2-1; D is perhaps TRBD2 (7 bases). The V end was cut by 4 bases, the J end by 3 bases, with 13 bases between. The CDR3 sequence is 15 residues long. CDR1 is SGHDN and CDR2 is FVKESK in the germline V gene.

This sequence joins TRBV27 and TRBJ2-7; maybe TRBD1 (6 bases). This CDR3 region has 14 residues. Germline V gene lookup returns CDR1 MNHEY and CDR2 SMNVEV (reference sequence). The V and J ends lost 6 bases and 2 bases respectively, with 14 bases between them. The CDR3 spells CASRSGAGAYEQYF. The CDR3, as DNA: TGTGCCAGCAGGTCAGGGGCAGGGGCCTACGAGCAGTACTTC.

The chain carries TRBV9 and TRBJ2-7; 9 bases agree with TRBD2. The germline V gene has CDR1 SGDLS and CDR2 YYNGEE. Unmatched junction bases numbered 7, after V lost 0 bases and J lost 6 bases. This CDR3 comprises 15 residues. As DNA, the CDR3 is TGTGCCAGCAGCGTAGGGTTAGCGGGAGAAGGCGAGCAGTACTTC. Its translation is CASSVGLAGEGEQYF.

This clone was counted a few times. The chain combines TRBV14 with TRBJ1-2; a weak D match, TRBD1 (6 bases). Per germline, CDR1 SGHDN and CDR2 FVKESK. V dropped 4 bases and J dropped 11 bases, with 17 bases sitting between them. The CDR3 is 13 amino acids. This chain's CDR3 is CASSLTGGWRYTF. CDR3 sequence (DNA): TGTGCCAGCAGCCTGACGGGGGGCTGGCGGTACACCTTC.

The chain has TRBV19 and TRBJ2-1, with D tentatively TRBD2 (5 bases). The CDR3 loop spans 13 amino acids. CDR1 and CDR2 from the germline V gene are LNHDA and SQIVND (reference sequence). Trimming stripped 8 bases from V and 2 bases from J, with 10 bases between. The CDR3 sequence is CASASGAYNEQFF. The CDR3 DNA is TGTGCCAGTGCCTCCGGGGCCTACAATGAGCAGTTCTTC.

This sequence joins TRBV28 and TRBJ2-7, with D possibly TRBD2 on 5 matching bases. In germline, CDR1 is MDHEN, CDR2 SYDVKM. Trimming cost V 5 bases and J 0 bases, with 11 bases left between them. This CDR3 is 14 amino acids long. CDR3 sequence: CASSPPGNSYEQYF. Written as DNA, the CDR3 is TGTGCCAGCAGTCCCCCCGGGAACTCCTACGAGCAGTACTTC.

This clone has a handful of counts. This sequence joins TRBV6-6 and TRBJ1-4; D gene unclear. The CDR3 covers 12 residues. The V and J ends lost 9 bases and 6 bases respectively, with 11 bases between them. Germline CDR1 is MNHNY and CDR2 is SVGAGI (reference sequence). CDR3 residues: CAREGGDEKLFF. In nucleotides, the CDR3 is TGTGCCAGAGAGGGAGGTGATGAAAAACTGTTTTTT.

This chain joins TRBV4-2 and TRBJ2-3; the match to TRBD2 covers 9 bases. The germline V gene encodes CDR1 LGHNA and CDR2 YNFKEQ. This CDR3 has 16 amino acids. The ends lost 3 bases at V and 1 base at J; junction bases unmatched: 5. CDR3 region: CASSHSGSMGTDTQYF. In DNA form, the CDR3 reads TGTGCCAGCAGCCATAGCGGGAGCATGGGCACAGATACGCAGTATTTT.

Remarks on this clone: Relative to the germline gene, one junction end is altered; a read error may explain this. The chain couples TRBV28 to TRBJ1-6; 7 nucleotides line up with TRBD1. Germline-derived CDR1 and CDR2 are MDHEN and SYDVKM. The CDR3 runs to 13 residues. CDR3 sequence (DNA): TGTGCCAGCAGGACAGGGAATAAGTCACCCCTCCACTTT. Translating gives CASRTGNKSPLHF.

The V gene is TRBV7-2, the J gene TRBJ1-5, with 8 bases identical to TRBD1. V trimming: 5 bases; J trimming: 11 bases; junction bases outside the gene matches: 14. CDR1 and CDR2 (germline): SGHTA, FQGNSA. CDR3 length equals 15 residues. This chain's CDR3 is CASSGQTGAVSTQHF. CDR3 coding DNA: TGTGCCAGCAGCGGCCAGACAGGGGCGGTTAGTACCCAGCATTTT.

This chain uses TRBV28 with TRBJ1-2; no firm D call. Germline V CDR1 and CDR2: MDHEN, SYDVKM. There are 12 residues in the CDR3. With 2 bases removed from V and 8 bases from J, the gap between germline ends came to 9 bases. The CDR3, as DNA: TGTGCCAGCAGTTTACTGAGGGTAGGCTACACCTTC. Amino acid sequence: CASSLLRVGYTF.

The genes are TRBV7-8 and TRBJ1-1; no definite D call. The germline V gene encodes CDR1 SGHVS and CDR2 FQNEAQ. Between the trimmed V and J ends, which lost 1 base and 0 bases, there was a span of 9 bases. There are 15 residues in the CDR3. DNA for the CDR3: TGTGCCAGCAGCTTAGGGGCTCAGATGAACACTGAAGCTTTCTTT. Translating it yields CASSLGAQMNTEAFF.

The J gene is TRBJ1-4, the V gene TRBV7-9; possible D gene TRBD1, 5 bases. The ends were cut back, 3 bases at V and 8 bases at J, with 13 bases in the middle. Germline V gene data show CDR1 as SEHNR and CDR2 as FQNEAQ (reference sequence). This CDR3 comprises 14 residues. This chain's CDR3 is CASSLAGPVEKLFF. The DNA of the CDR3 is TGTGCCAGCAGCTTGGCAGGGCCGGTAGAAAAACTGTTTTTT.

As concerns this clone: This same CDR3 is encoded by further DNA sequences in the sample. V is TRBV28 and J is TRBJ1-5, with D tentatively TRBD1 (5 bases). Trimming removed 3 bases at V and 1 base at J, with 7 bases between. CDR3 length: 14 residues. Germline loops: CDR1 MDHEN, CDR2 SYDVKM. CDR3 bases: TGTGCCAGCAGTTTGGGGGGGAGCAATCAGCCCCAGCATTTT. Its translation: CASSLGGSNQPQHF.

As DNA, the CDR3 is TGCGCCAGCCGGAGGAGGGTAAATGGCACTGAAGCTTTCTTT. Protein product: CASRRRVNGTEAFF. This chain joins TRBV5-1 and TRBJ1-1, with D unclear. The CDR3 has 14 residues. The germline V and J ends were trimmed by 7 bases and 4 bases, with 17 bases remaining between them. CDR1 and CDR2 from the germline V gene are SGHRS and YFSETQ.